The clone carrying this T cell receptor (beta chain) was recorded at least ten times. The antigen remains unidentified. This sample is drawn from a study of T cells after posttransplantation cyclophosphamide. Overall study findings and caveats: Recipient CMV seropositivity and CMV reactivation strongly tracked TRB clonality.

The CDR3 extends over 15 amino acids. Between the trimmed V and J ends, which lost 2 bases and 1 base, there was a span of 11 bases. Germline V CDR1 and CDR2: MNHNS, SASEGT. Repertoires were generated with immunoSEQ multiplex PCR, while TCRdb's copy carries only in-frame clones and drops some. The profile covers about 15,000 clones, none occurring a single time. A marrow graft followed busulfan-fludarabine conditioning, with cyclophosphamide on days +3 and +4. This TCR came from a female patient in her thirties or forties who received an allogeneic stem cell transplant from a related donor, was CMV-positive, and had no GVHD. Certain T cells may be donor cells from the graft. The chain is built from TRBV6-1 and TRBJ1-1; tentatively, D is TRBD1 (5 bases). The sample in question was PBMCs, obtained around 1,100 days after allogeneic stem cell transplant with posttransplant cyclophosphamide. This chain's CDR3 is CASSEKGNRNTEAFF. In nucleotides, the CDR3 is TGTGCCAGCAGTGAAAAGGGGAATAGGAACACTGAAGCTTTCTTT.